The present T cell receptor beta chain was sequenced within a study of vaccination effects on CD4 cells after COVID-19 (dated 2022 in TCRdb). In the study overall: Two doses of either the BNT162b2 or the mRNA-1273 mRNA SARS-CoV-2 vaccine were administered to participants. The study compared SARS-CoV-2 spike-specific CD4+ TCR repertoires before and after mRNA vaccination in COVID-19 convalescent patients and infection-naive vaccine recipients. A total of nine to ten COVID-19 convalescent patients and several SARS-CoV-2-naive healthy vaccine recipients were included in the full study. In the study, cultures from other donors were sequenced using the Oncomine TCR Beta short-read assay on an Illumina iSeq 100.

To identify antigen-specific CD4+ T cell clonotypes by their expansion, the ViraFEST assay first stimulated PBMC with viral peptide pools and then applied TCR sequencing. After less than eleven days of culture, CD4+ T cells were isolated with the EasySep CD4+ T cell isolation kit. The absence of prior SARS-CoV-2 infection in healthy vaccine recipients was confirmed by negative nucleocapsid antibodies before and after vaccination. Each well held roughly 2.2 million PBMC cultured in IMDM containing around 5% human AB serum, 8.5 to 10 IU/ml IL-2 and gentamicin, along with about 9.5 ug/ml peptides. Half of the culture medium was replaced with fresh IL-2-containing medium on days 3 and 7. Unless noted otherwise, every peptide stimulation condition was grown in triplicate wells. Using Ficoll-Paque Plus gradient centrifugation, PBMC were separated from whole blood and then either used fresh or cryopreserved at -140C. The overlapping peptide pools covered the spike proteins of SARS-CoV-2 and of the common cold coronaviruses HCoV-NL63, HCoV-OC43 and HCoV-229E. The QIAamp micro DNA kit was used to extract genomic DNA from the cultured CD4+ T cells.

V is reduced by 7 bases and J by 0 bases, leaving a spacing of 17 bases between them. Reading from cysteine to phenylalanine, the CDR3 counts 16 amino acids. Only the CDR3 portion is preserved as DNA: 48 bases, with reading frame beginning at the first base. CDR1 and CDR2 are drawn from the germline V gene: SGDLS, YYNGEE. As regards this clone: Its target antigen remains unknown. No base quality values were provided; no much bigger clone lies one nucleotide off.

To prepare the library, the immunoSEQ multiplex PCR assay was applied. DNA from the cultured and isolated CD4+ T cells underwent TCR beta CDR3 sequencing. The authors' analysis ran thus. Non-productive TCR sequences were removed and reads were trimmed to the CDR3 region, keeping CDR3s of at least 7 amino acids. Antigen-specific clonotypes were identified with the MANAFEST web app by comparing expansion in peptide wells against reference cultures. Positive clones required FDR<0.05 expansion versus reference and all other wells, odds ratio above 5, and frequency above 0.1% in two replicate wells. A clonotype was defined as cross-reactive if the clonotype was significantly expanded both in SARS-CoV-2 spike wells and in at least one common cold coronavirus spike condition. Levenshtein distance calculated with the stringdist R package was used to assess CDR3 similarity, and unrooted trees were constructed with ape in R 3.6.1. As stored in TCRdb, this immuneACCESS dataset retains in-frame rearrangements with V and J assigned. A fraction of the clones does not appear; measured against another copy, unresolved V genes explain less than half of the discrepancy, and the remainder lacks a known reason. The V and J calls and clone size were taken over from that table, and D and trimming were inferred from the DNA. This sample gives about 41,000 clones in total; 77% of them show up just once. Clones ranked in the top ten supply about 3% of the sample.

Overall study results and their limits: Both infection-induced and vaccine-induced clones contracted markedly at late post-vaccination timepoints, which is consistent with waning T cell responses. Among healthy vaccine recipients, nearly all vaccine-induced clones were SARS-CoV-2 mono-reactive, and just 1 of 255 was cross-reactive with common cold coronaviruses. The study was limited by a small number of convalescent patients and lacked early post-infection timepoints.

The chain is encoded by TRBV9 joined to TRBJ1-3, and the D gene may be TRBD1, 6 bases matching. Sequencing used CD4+ T cells from PBMCs cultured with HCoV-NL63 spike peptides, obtained before COVID-19 vaccination. The cell subset or site label on this specimen signifies: HCoV-NL63 spike overlapping peptide pool stimulation. This receptor was taken from a human donor who received a COVID-19 vaccine. CDR3 region: CASQRGSRDSGNTIYF. The DNA sequence is TGTGCCAGCCAGAGGGGGAGTAGGGACTCTGGAAACACCATATATTTT.